A few counts support the clone carrying this T cell receptor (beta chain). Antigen: not known. This sample was taken from a study of CD4 T cells in relation to SARS-CoV-2 and coronaviruses. About the study: PBMCs were cultured with antigen for roughly 11 days before TCR beta sequencing. The HLA restriction of the shared crossreactive spike epitopes was mapped.

The unexposed donors gave CD4+ T cells in about 2011-2019, prior to COVID-19. CD4+ T cells were isolated from the cells after 10 days of culture. Unexposed-donor CD4+ T cells were probed with SARS-CoV-2 S/N and four cold-coronavirus spikes, cells permitting. Approximately 1.9 million PBMCs per well were cultured with 8.5 to 10 IU/ml IL-2. Using immunoSEQ multiplex PCR, the repertoire was profiled, and TCRdb retains in-frame clones only, with some absent. The sample records about 19,000 clones, 60% to 80% being singletons. CDR1 and CDR2 (germline): SGDLS, YYNGEE. The CDR3 consists of 15 residues. V was trimmed by 3 bases and J by 4 bases, leaving 13 bases between them.

The chain employs TRBV9 and TRBJ2-2; tentatively, D is TRBD2 (5 bases). The source of this sequence is a human donor in good health. Sequencing input: CD4+ T cells from PBMCs, cultured in vitro. CDR3 loop: CASSGVDYVTGELFF. CDR3 in DNA: TGTGCCAGCAGCGGCGTTGACTATGTCACCGGGGAGCTGTTTTTT.